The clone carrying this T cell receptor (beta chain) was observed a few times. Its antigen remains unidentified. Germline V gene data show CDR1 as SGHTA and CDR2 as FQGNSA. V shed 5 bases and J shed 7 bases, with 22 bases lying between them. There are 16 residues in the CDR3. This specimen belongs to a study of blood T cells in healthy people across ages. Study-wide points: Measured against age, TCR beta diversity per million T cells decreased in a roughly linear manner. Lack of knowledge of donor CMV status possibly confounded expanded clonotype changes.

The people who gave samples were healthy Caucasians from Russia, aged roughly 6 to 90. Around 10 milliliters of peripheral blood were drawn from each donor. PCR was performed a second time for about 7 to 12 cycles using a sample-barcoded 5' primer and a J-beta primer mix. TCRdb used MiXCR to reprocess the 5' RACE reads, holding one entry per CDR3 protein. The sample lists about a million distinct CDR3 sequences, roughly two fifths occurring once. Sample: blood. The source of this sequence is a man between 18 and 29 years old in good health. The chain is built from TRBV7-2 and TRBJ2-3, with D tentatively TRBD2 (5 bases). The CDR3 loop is CASSPSVGRGAYTQYF. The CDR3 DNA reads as TGTGCCAGCAGCCCTAGTGTGGGTCGGGGTGCATATACGCAGTATTTT. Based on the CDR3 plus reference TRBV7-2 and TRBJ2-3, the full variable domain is GAGVSQSPSNKVTEKGKDVELRCDPISGHTALYWYRQSLGQGLEFLIYFQGNSAPDKSGLPSDRFSAERTGGSVSTLTIQRTQQEDSAVYLCASSPSVGRGAYTQYFGPGTRLTVL.